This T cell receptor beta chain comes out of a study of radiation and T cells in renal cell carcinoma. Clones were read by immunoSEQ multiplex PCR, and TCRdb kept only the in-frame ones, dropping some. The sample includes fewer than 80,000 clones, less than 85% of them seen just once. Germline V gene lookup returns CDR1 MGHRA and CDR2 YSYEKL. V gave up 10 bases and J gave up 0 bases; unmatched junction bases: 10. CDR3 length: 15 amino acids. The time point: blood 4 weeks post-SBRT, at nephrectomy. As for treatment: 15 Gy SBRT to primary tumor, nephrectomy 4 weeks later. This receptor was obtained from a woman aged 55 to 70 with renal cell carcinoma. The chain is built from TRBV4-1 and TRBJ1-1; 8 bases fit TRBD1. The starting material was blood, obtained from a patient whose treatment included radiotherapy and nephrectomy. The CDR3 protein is CATTLRTGMNTEAFF. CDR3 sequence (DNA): TGCGCCACCACCCTTCGGACAGGGATGAACACTGAAGCTTTCTTT.